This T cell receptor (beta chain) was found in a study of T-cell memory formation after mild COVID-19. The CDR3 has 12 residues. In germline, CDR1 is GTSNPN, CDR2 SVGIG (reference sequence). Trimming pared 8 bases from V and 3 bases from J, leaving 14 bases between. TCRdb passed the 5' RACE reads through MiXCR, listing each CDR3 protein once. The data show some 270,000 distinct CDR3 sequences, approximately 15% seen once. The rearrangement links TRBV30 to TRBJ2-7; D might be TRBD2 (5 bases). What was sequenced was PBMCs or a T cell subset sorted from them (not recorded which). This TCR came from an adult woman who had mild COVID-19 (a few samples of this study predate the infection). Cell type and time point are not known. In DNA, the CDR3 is TGTGCCGTTGAGGGCTCGGGCTACGAGCAGTACTTC. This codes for CAVEGSGYEQYF. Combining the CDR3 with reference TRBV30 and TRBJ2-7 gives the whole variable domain SQTIHQWPATLVQPVGSPLSLECTVEGTSNPNLYWYRQAAGRGLQLLFYSVGIGQISSEVPQNLSASRPQDRQFILSSKKLLLSDSGFYLCAVEGSGYEQYFGPGTRLTVT.